The present T cell receptor (beta chain) was sequenced within a study of blood T cell repertoires in COVID-19. Overall study context: Italy, Spain and the United States were the sources of the convalescent and acute COVID-19 samples. PBMCs, B-cell-depleted T cells, or T cells provided the cDNA or gDNA that made up the material.

The CDR3 length is 16 residues. Trimming cost V 3 bases and J 4 bases; bases outside gene matches: 7. From germline, CDR1 is KGHDR and CDR2 SFDVKD. Authors' processing steps: Quantification of nucleated cells was approximated via reference gene primer amplification. Generated by immunoSEQ multiplex PCR, the TCRdb table keeps only in-frame clones and is missing some. That table supplies the V and J calls and clone size; D and trimming were determined from the DNA. The table has 120,000 or so clones, approximately 92% seen once. Sequencing was performed on peripheral blood. The receptor comes from a man between 70 and 80 years old with active or convalescent COVID-19. The chain combines TRBV24-1 with TRBJ2-2, with 7 bases identical to TRBD1. CDR3 protein: CATSDGRTGVTGELFF. CDR3 coding DNA: TGTGCCACCAGTGATGGCCGGACAGGCGTCACCGGGGAGCTGTTTTTT.